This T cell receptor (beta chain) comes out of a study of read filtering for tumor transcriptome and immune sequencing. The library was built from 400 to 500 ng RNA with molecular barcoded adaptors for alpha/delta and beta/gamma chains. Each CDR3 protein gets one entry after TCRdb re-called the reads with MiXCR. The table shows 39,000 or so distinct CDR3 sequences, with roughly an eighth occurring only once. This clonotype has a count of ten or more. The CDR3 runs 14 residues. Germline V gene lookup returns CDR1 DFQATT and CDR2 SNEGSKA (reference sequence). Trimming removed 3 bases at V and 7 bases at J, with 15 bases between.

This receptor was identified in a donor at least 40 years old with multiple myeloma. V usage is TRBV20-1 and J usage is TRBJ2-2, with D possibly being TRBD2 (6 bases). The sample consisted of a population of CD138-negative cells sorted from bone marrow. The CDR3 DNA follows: TGCAGTGCTAGTGGGCGGGGAGGCGGCGGGGAGCTGTTTTTT. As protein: CSASGRGGGGELFF.